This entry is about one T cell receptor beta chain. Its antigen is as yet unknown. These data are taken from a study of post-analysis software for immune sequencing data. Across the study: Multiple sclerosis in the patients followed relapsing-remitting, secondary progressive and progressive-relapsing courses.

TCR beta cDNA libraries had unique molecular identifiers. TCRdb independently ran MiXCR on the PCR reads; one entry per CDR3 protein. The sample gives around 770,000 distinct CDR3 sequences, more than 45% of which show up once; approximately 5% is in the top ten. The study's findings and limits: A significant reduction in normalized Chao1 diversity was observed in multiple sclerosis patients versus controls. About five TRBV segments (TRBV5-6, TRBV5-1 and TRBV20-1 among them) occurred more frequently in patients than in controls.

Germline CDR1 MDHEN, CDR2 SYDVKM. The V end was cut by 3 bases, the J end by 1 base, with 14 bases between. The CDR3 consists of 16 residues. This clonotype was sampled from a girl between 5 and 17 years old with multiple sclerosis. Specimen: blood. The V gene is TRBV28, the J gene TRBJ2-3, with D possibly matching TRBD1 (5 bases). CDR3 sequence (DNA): TGTGCCAGCAGTTTGTGGCAGGGCGAGGGCACAGATACGCAGTATTTT. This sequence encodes CASSLWQGEGTDTQYF.